This T cell receptor beta chain was recovered during a study of beta chain features in type 1 diabetes. V lost 3 bases and J lost 6, with 12 bases in between. This CDR3 comprises 13 residues. Germline CDR1 is SEHNR and CDR2 is FQNEAQ (reference sequence). Sequenced material consisted of expressed TCRB transcripts (all of the isolated RNA was reverse transcribed). The method was immunoSEQ multiplex PCR; TCRdb's version includes in-frame clones alone and lacks a portion of them. The repertoire holds approximately 400,000 clones, with around 15% as singletons. CD45RO/CCR7/CD25/CD127/CD95/CD27 separated CD4+ naive, central memory, regulatory and stem cell-like memory cells by sorting.

Sequencing was carried out using naive CD4+ T cells from blood. The chain couples TRBV7-9 to TRBJ2-7; D remains ambiguous. The TCR was taken from a woman between 18 and 29 years old in good health. CDR3 sequence reads: CASSFESVGEQYF. DNA for the CDR3: TGTGCCAGCAGCTTTGAGAGCGTCGGCGAGCAGTACTTC.